Listed here is a single T cell receptor (beta chain). This entry comes from a study of T cell responses to AZD1222 COVID-19 vaccine. This CDR3 region has 14 residues. Some clones are missing from TCRdb's copy, which holds only in-frame ones; the method was immunoSEQ multiplex PCR. This table has 110,000 to 150,000 clones, 93% appearing once. This chain uses TRBV21-1 with TRBJ1-5; TRBD1, the table's D call, lacks a check against the DNA. TRBV21-1 is a documented pseudogene. This TCR was sampled from an adult in good health. The sample consisted of peripheral blood, taken on day 0 of AZD1222 vaccination. CDR3 in amino acids: CASSLYMWNQPQHF. CDR3 nucleotide sequence: TGTGCCAGCAGCCTTTACATGTGGAATCAGCCCCAGCATTTT.